The text below deals with one T cell receptor (beta chain). Antigen: not known. TCRdb ran MiXCR on the reads and lists one entry per CDR3 protein. This table holds about 220,000 distinct CDR3 sequences, 35% to 40% found once. The CDR3 has 16 amino acids. Unmatched junction bases numbered 8, after V lost 2 bases and J lost 9 bases. Germline lookup yields CDR1 PRHDT and CDR2 FYEKMQ (reference sequence). The source of the sample is a study of T cell repertoires in cytomegalovirus infection. This clonotype was obtained from a human donor in good health (CMV status not recorded). Some clones in this sample may be carry-over from other donors' samples. The sample in question was CD8+ T cells from cultured PBMCs, obtained from culture after CMV antigen stimulation. The rearrangement joins TRBV13 to TRBJ1-6; 9 bases agree with TRBD1. The CDR3 spells CASSLSRRDRASPLHF. In nucleotides, the CDR3 is TGTGCCAGCAGCTTAAGTCGTCGGGACAGGGCTTCACCCCTCCACTTT.